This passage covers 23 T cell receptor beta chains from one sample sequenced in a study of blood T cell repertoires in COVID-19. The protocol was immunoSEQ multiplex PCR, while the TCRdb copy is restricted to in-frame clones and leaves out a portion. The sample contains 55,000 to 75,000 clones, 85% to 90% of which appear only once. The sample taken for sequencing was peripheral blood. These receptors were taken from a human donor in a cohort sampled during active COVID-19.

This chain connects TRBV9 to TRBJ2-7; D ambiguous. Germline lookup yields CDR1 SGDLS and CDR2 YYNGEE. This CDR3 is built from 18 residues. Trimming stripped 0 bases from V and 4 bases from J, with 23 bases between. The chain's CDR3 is CASSVGPSVGGSTYEQYF. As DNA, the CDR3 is TGTGCCAGCAGCGTAGGACCGAGCGTTGGCGGTAGTACATACGAGCAGTACTTC. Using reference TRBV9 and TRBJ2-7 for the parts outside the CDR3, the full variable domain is DSGVTQTPKHLITATGQRVTLRCSPRSGDLSVYWYQQSLDQGLQFLIQYYNGEERAKGNILERFSAQQFPDLHSELNLSSLELGDSALYFCASSVGPSVGGSTYEQYFGPGTRLTVT.

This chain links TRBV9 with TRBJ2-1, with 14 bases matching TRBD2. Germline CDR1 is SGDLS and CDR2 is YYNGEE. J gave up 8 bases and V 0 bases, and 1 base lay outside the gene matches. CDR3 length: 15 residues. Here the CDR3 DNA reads TGTGCCAGCAGCGTAGTGGGACTAGCGGGGGATGAGCAGTTCTTC. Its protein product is CASSVVGLAGDEQFF.

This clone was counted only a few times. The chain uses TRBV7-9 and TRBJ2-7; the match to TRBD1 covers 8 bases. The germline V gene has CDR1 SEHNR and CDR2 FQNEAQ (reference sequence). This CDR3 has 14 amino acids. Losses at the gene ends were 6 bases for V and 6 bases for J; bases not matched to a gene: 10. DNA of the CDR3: TGTGCCAGCAGTCCCCCGGGGACAGGCGGCGAGCAGTACTTC. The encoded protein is CASSPPGTGGEQYF.

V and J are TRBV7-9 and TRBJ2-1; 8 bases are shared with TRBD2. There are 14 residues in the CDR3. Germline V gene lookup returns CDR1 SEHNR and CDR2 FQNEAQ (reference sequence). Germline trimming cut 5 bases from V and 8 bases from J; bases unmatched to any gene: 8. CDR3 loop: CASSPSGRGYEQFF. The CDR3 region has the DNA TGTGCCAGCAGCCCGAGCGGGAGAGGCTATGAGCAGTTCTTC.

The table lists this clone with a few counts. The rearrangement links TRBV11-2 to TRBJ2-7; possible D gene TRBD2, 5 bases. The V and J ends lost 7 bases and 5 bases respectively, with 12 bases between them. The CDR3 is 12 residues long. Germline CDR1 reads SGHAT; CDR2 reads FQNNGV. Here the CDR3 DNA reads TGTGCCAGCACCCTTTTTAGCGACGAGCAGTACTTC. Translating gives CASTLFSDEQYF.

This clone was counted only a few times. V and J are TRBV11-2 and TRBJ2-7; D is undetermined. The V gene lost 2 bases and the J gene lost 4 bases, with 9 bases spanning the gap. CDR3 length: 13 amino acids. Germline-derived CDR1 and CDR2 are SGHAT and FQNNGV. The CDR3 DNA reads TGTGCCAGCAGCTTATCTGGTCTATACGAGCAGTACTTC. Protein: CASSLSGLYEQYF.

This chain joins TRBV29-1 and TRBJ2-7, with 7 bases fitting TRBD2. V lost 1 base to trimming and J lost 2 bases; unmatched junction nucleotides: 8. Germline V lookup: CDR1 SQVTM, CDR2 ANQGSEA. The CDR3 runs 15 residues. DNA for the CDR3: TGCAGCGTTGAAGTTTTAAGGGGAGGGACCTACGAGCAGTACTTC. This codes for CSVEVLRGGTYEQYF.

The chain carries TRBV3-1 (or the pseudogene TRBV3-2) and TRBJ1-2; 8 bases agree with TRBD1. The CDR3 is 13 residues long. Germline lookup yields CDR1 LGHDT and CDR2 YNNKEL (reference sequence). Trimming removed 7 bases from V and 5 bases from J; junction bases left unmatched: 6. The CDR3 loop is CASNQGAGYGYTF. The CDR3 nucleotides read TGTGCCAGCAACCAGGGGGCTGGGTATGGCTACACCTTC.

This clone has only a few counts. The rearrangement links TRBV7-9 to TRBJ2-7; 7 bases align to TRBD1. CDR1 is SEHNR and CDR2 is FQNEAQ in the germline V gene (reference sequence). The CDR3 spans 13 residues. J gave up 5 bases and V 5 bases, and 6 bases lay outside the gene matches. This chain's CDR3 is CASSPDRDHEQYF. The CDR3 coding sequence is TGTGCCAGCAGCCCCGACAGGGACCACGAGCAGTACTTC.

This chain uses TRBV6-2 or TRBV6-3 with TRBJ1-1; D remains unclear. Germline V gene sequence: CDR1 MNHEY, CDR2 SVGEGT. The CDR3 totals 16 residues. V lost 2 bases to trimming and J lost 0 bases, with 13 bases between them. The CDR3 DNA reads TGTGCCAGCAGTTACCCGGCAGCGGAGATGAACACTGAAGCTTTCTTT. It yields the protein CASSYPAAEMNTEAFF.

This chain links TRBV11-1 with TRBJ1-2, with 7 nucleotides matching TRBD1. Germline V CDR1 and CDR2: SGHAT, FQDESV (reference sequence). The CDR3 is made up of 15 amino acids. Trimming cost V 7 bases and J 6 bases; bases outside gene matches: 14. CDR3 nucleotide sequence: TGTGCCAGCACCCTTCTGACCGGGACAGTCGATGGCTACACCTTC. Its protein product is CASTLLTGTVDGYTF.

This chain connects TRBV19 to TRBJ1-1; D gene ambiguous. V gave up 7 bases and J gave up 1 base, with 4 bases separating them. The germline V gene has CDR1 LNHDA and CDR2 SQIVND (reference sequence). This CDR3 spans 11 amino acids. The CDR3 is CASMRNTEAFF. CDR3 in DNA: TGTGCCAGTATGAGGAACACTGAAGCTTTCTTT.

The CDR3: CASSQTGGWTGAFF. In DNA form, the CDR3 reads TGTGCCAGCTCCCAGACAGGGGGCTGGACGGGAGCTTTCTTT. This rearrangement joins TRBV27 to TRBJ1-1; 10 bases match TRBD1. CDR3 size: 14 residues. Germline CDR1 reads MNHEY; CDR2 reads SMNVEV (reference sequence). Losses at the gene ends were 8 bases for V and 10 bases for J; bases not matched to a gene: 13.

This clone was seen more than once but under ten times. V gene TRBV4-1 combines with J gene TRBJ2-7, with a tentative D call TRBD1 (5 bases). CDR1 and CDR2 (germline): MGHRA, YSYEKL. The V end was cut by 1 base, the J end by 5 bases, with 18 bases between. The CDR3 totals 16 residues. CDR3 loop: CASSQVLGALRNEQYF. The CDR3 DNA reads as TGCGCCAGCAGCCAAGTCCTAGGGGCCTTGAGGAACGAGCAGTACTTC.

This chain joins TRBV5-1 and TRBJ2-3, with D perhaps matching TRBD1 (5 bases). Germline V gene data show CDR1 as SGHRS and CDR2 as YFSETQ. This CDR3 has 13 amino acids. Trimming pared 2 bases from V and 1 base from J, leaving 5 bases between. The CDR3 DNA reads TGCGCCAGCAGCTTCAGGGGCACAGATACGCAGTATTTT. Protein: CASSFRGTDTQYF.

DNA for the CDR3: TGCAGCGTCGGCACGGGGGGGGAGGGTAATCAGCCCCAGCATTTT. It encodes CSVGTGGEGNQPQHF. The chain links TRBV29-1 to TRBJ1-5; TRBD1 might be the D (5 bases). The CDR3 consists of 15 residues. Trimming removed 6 bases at V and 4 bases at J, with 19 bases between. The V gene's germline CDR1 is SQVTM and CDR2 ANQGSEA.

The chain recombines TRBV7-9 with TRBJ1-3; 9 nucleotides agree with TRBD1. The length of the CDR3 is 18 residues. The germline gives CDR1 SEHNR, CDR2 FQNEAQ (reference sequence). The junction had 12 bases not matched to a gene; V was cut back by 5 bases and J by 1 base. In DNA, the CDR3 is TGTGCCAGCAGCGAAGGGGGGACAGGGACCCCTTCTGGAAACACCATATATTTT. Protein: CASSEGGTGTPSGNTIYF.

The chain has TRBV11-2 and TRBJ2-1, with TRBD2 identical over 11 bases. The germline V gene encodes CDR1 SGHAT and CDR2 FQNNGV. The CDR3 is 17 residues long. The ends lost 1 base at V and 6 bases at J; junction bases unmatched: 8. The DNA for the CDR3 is TGTGCCAGCAGCTTAGCCCGTTTAGCGGGAGGGCTCAATGAGCAGTTCTTC. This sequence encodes CASSLARLAGGLNEQFF.

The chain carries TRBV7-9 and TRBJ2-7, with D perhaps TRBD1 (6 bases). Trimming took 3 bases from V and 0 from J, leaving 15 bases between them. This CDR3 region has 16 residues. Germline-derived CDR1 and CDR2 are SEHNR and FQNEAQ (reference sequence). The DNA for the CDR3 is TGTGCCAGCAGCTTCCCGCCAGGGGCGACCTCCTACGAGCAGTACTTC. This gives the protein CASSFPPGATSYEQYF.

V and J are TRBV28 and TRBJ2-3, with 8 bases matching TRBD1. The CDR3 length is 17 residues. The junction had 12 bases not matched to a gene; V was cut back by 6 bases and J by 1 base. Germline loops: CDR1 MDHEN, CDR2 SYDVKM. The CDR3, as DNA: TGTGCCAGCAGCGTCAATCGACAGGGGTTCCGCACAGATACGCAGTATTTT. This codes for CASSVNRQGFRTDTQYF.

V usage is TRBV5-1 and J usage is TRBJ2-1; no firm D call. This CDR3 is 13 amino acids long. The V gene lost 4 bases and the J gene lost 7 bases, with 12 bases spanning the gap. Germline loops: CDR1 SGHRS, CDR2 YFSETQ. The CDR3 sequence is CASSPTRRNEQFF. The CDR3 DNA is TGCGCCAGCAGCCCGACCCGGAGAAATGAGCAGTTCTTC.

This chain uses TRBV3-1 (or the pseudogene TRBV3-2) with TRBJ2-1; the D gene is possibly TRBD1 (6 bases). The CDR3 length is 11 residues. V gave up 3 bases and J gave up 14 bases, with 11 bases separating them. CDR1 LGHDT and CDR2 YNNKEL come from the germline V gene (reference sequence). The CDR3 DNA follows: TGTGCCAGCAGCCAGAGCGGACAGAAGTTCTTC. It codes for CASSQSGQKFF.

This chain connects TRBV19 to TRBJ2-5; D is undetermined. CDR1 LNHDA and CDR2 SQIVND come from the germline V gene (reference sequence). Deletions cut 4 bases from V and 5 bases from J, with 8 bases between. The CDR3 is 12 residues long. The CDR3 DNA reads TGTGCCAGTAGTAACTATGGGGAGACCCAGTACTTC. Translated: CASSNYGETQYF.